These 32 T cell receptor beta chains were all obtained from the same sample, sequenced in a study of blood T cells in healthy people across ages. Then a second PCR, running roughly 7 to 11 cycles, was carried out with a sample-barcoded 5' primer and a J-beta primer mix. TCRdb re-called the 5' RACE reads with MiXCR, one entry per CDR3 protein. This table has about 700,000 distinct CDR3 sequences, 32% appearing once. The specimen sequenced was blood. These receptors were obtained from a woman older than 75 in good health.

The chain is built from TRBV6-6 and TRBJ2-5, with 9 bases that match TRBD1. Judging by the DNA end, TRBJ2-7 fits better; the J call may be wrong. Germline V gives CDR1 MNHNY, CDR2 SVGAGI (reference sequence). The CDR3 runs to 15 residues. Written as DNA, the CDR3 is TGTGCCAGCACTACCCTCCGGGACAGGGTTCGCGAGCAGTACTTC. Its protein is CASTTLRDRVREQYF.

This rearrangement joins TRBV7-2 to TRBJ2-1; no definite D call. Trimming removed 1 base at V and 13 bases at J, with 11 bases between. The germline V gene has CDR1 SGHTA and CDR2 FQGNSA. The CDR3 is 12 amino acids. The CDR3 protein is CASSLEGWVQFF. As DNA, the CDR3 is TGTGCCAGCAGCTTAGAGGGCTGGGTACAGTTCTTC.

This clonotype was seen many times. Given a much more abundant clone one base away, this may be a read error. This sequence joins TRBV6-2 or TRBV6-3 and TRBJ2-5, with D perhaps TRBD2 (5 bases). The germline V gene has CDR1 MNHEY and CDR2 SVGEGT. Trimming removed 6 bases from V and 11 bases from J, with 16 bases in between. This CDR3 spans 12 amino acids. The CDR3 nucleotides read TGTGCCAGCAGCCGCACTAGTTTTGAGCAGTACTTC. It translates to CASSRTSFEQYF.

In regard to this clonotype: This may stem from a read error, because a much larger clone lies one nucleotide away. The chain carries TRBV20-1 and TRBJ2-7; D gene uncertain. The germline CDR1 and CDR2 sequences are DFQATT and SNEGSKA (reference sequence). The CDR3 totals 13 residues. V was cut by 5 bases and J by 10 bases, with 21 bases left in between. CDR3 DNA: TGCAGTGCTCATTCGGGCGGAGATCTTACCCAGTACTTC. Protein sequence: CSAHSGGDLTQYF.

This clonotype was seen only a few times. V usage is TRBV19 and J usage is TRBJ2-6; 8 bases are shared with TRBD1. The germline CDR1 and CDR2 sequences are LNHDA and SQIVND (reference sequence). With 2 bases clipped from V and 0 bases from J, the junction kept 9 bases outside the gene matches. The CDR3 is 19 residues long. The CDR3 DNA sequence: TGTGCCAGTAGTATAATTGGCGGGACAGGAAGCTCTGGGGCCAACGTCCTGACTTTC. Its protein is CASSIIGGTGSSGANVLTF.

This clonotype was detected many times. V usage is TRBV28 and J usage is TRBJ1-2, with D uncertain. This CDR3 has 14 amino acids. V was shortened by 5 bases and J by 1 base, with 11 bases between the two germline ends. Germline V CDR1 and CDR2: MDHEN, SYDVKM. The CDR3 bases are TGTGCCAGCAGTGAGGGAAACGTTAACTATGGCTACACCTTC. It codes for CASSEGNVNYGYTF.

The V gene is TRBV5-1, the J gene TRBJ2-1; TRBD2 aligns across 11 bases. CDR1 is SGHRS, CDR2 YFSETQ, per germline. The CDR3 has 17 residues. V lost 0 bases to trimming and J lost 7 bases; unmatched junction nucleotides: 9. The CDR3 loop is CASSLAGASGGFNEQFF. In nucleotides, the CDR3 is TGCGCCAGCAGCTTGGCCGGGGCTAGCGGGGGGTTTAATGAGCAGTTCTTC.

The chain carries TRBV7-2 and TRBJ1-4, with no clear D. Trimming removed 5 bases at V and 7 bases at J, with 17 bases between. The length of the CDR3 is 15 residues. Germline lookup yields CDR1 SGHTA and CDR2 FQGNSA. The CDR3 sequence is CASSQGRSRGEKLFF. CDR3 in DNA: TGTGCCAGCAGCCAAGGGAGGTCACGAGGTGAAAAACTGTTTTTT.

This clonotype was observed many times. Relative to the germline gene, one junction end is altered; a read error may explain this. The chain links TRBV20-1 to TRBJ2-1; D ambiguous. From germline, CDR1 is DFQATT and CDR2 SNEGSKA (reference sequence). This CDR3 contains 12 residues. CDR3 protein: CSAGESHNEQFF. CDR3 nucleotides: TGCAGTGCTGGAGAGAGCCACAATGAGCAGTTCTTC.

This clonotype was detected ten times or more. This chain connects TRBV6-1 to TRBJ2-3; TRBD2 agrees at 9 bases. The CDR3 contains 18 residues. Germline CDR1 reads MNHNS; CDR2 reads SASEGT. Trimming cost V 2 bases and J 1 base; bases outside gene matches: 10. CDR3 sequence (DNA): TGTGCCAGCAGTGAACCTGGCGGGAGGGTAGGGGGCACAGATACGCAGTATTTT. Encoded protein: CASSEPGGRVGGTDTQYF.

As concerns this clonotype: Given a much more abundant clone one base away, this may be a read error. The CDR3 sequence is CSARGLAGGTDKAQFF. CDR3 DNA sequence: TGCAGTGCTCGAGGACTAGCGGGCGGGACTGACAAAGCGCAGTTCTTC. The rearrangement links TRBV20-1 to TRBJ2-1, with 11 bases identical to TRBD2. The CDR3 length is 16 residues. CDR1 is DFQATT and CDR2 is SNEGSKA in the germline V gene (reference sequence). V shed 5 bases and J 12 bases; nucleotides not matched to a gene: 18.

This clonotype was seen repeatedly, ten times or more. The chain has TRBV20-1 and TRBJ2-5; 7 bases line up with TRBD1. The CDR3 is 13 amino acids. Trimming at V came to 6 bases and at J to 1 base, leaving 5 bases not matched to a gene. Germline assignment: CDR1 DFQATT and CDR2 SNEGSKA (reference sequence). The CDR3 reads CSAKEGAQETQYF. CDR3 nucleotides: TGCAGTGCAAAAGAGGGGGCCCAAGAGACCCAGTACTTC.

This clonotype was detected ten times or more. CDR3 in amino acids: CASGGFGTDTQYF. CDR3 in DNA: TGTGCCAGCGGGGGGTTCGGAACAGATACGCAGTATTTT. The V and J genes are TRBV7-9 and TRBJ2-3; weak D call: TRBD2 (6 bases). The V end was cut by 8 bases, the J end by 3 bases, with 12 bases between. This CDR3 contains 13 residues. Germline CDR1 reads SEHNR; CDR2 reads FQNEAQ (reference sequence).

This clonotype was seen a few times. The rearrangement links TRBV2 to TRBJ1-1, with D hard to call. Looked up from germline, CDR1 is SNHLY and CDR2 is FYNNEI. The CDR3 length is 12 residues. V gave up 4 bases and J gave up 7 bases, with 10 bases separating them. This CDR3 reads CASSVGGNEAFF. CDR3 DNA sequence: TGTGCCAGCAGTGTTGGAGGTAATGAAGCTTTCTTT. The entire variable domain, with the rest obtained from reference TRBV2 and TRBJ1-1, is as follows: EPEVTQTPSHQVTQMGQEVILRCVPISNHLYFYWYRQILGQKVEFLVSFYNNEISEKSEIFDDQFSVERPDGSNFTLKIRSTKLEDSAMYFCASSVGGNEAFFGQGTRLTVV.

The sample holds one count of this clonotype. The chain has TRBV20-1 and TRBJ1-2; D perhaps matches TRBD1 (5 bases). This CDR3 region has 13 residues. The V and J ends lost 4 bases and 0 bases respectively, with 9 bases between them. CDR1 and CDR2 from the germline V gene are DFQATT and SNEGSKA (reference sequence). CDR3 amino acids: CSATDNANYGYTF. The CDR3 nucleotides are TGCAGTGCTACGGACAACGCTAACTATGGCTACACCTTC.

This clonotype was seen only a few times. This may be a read error, as it is one base from a much larger clone. The chain couples TRBV20-1 to TRBJ2-1, with D uncertain. The CDR3 runs 12 residues. CDR1 is DFQATT, CDR2 SNEGSKA, per germline (reference sequence). The CDR3 region is CSARGHKKERFF. CDR3 sequence (DNA): TGCAGTGCTAGAGGGCATAAGAAAGAGCGGTTCTTC.

The chain links TRBV25-1 to TRBJ2-7, with 9 bases that match TRBD2. The ends lost 1 base at V and 0 bases at J; junction bases unmatched: 7. The CDR3 sequence is 17 residues long. The germline V gene has CDR1 MGHDK and CDR2 SYGVNS. Written as DNA, the CDR3 is TGTGCCAGCAGTGAATCCCGGGGACTAGCCAGCTCCTACGAGCAGTACTTC. Translating gives CASSESRGLASSYEQYF.

In its sample, this clonotype was seen many times. A read error may explain this, as a much larger clone is one base away. The chain carries TRBV30 and TRBJ2-5; 13 bases are a match to TRBD2. Losses at the gene ends were 2 bases for V and 11 bases for J; bases not matched to a gene: 11. This CDR3 region has 15 residues. Germline CDR1 and CDR2: GTSNPN and SVGIG (reference sequence). CDR3 DNA sequence: TGTGCCTGGAGTCCGACTAGCGGGGGGTTTAATGAGCAGTACTTC. Its translation is CAWSPTSGGFNEQYF.

This clonotype was found many times. The gene calls are TRBV6-5 and TRBJ1-2; TRBD1 aligns across 11 bases. Germline V gives CDR1 MNHEY, CDR2 SVGAGI. V gave up 2 bases and J gave up 8 bases; unmatched junction bases: 4. The CDR3 has 14 residues. CDR3 residues: CASSYGQGAWGYTF. In DNA form, the CDR3 reads TGTGCCAGCAGTTACGGACAGGGGGCATGGGGCTACACCTTC.

At least ten counts were recorded for this clonotype. The chain carries TRBV10-3 and TRBJ2-7; 9 bases align to TRBD1. V shed 7 bases, J shed 3 bases, and the junction held 4 bases outside the gene matches. CDR3 length: 13 residues. Germline V gene lookup returns CDR1 ENHRY and CDR2 SYGVKD. The CDR3 bases are TGTGCCATCAATGACAGGGGGTACTACGAGCAGTACTTC. It specifies CAINDRGYYEQYF.

V usage is TRBV9 and J usage is TRBJ1-5; D perhaps matches TRBD1 (6 bases). The germline CDR1 and CDR2 sequences are SGDLS and YYNGEE. Trimming left V 3 bases short and J 0 bases short, with 16 bases between. CDR3 length equals 17 residues. The CDR3 loop is CASSEGGGGYSNQPQHF. Here the CDR3 DNA reads TGTGCCAGCAGCGAGGGCGGGGGCGGCTATAGCAATCAGCCCCAGCATTTT.

V gene TRBV5-1 combines with J gene TRBJ2-1; 8 bases match TRBD2. The CDR3 covers 15 residues. The junction had 6 bases not matched to a gene; V was cut back by 4 bases and J by 3 bases. The V gene's germline CDR1 is SGHRS and CDR2 YFSETQ. The CDR3 DNA is TGCGCCAGCAGCCCCGGGACTAGGAGCTACAATGAGCAGTTCTTC. Its protein product is CASSPGTRSYNEQFF.

Ten or more counts support this clonotype. This chain connects TRBV12-3 or TRBV12-4 to TRBJ2-7, with D perhaps matching TRBD1 or TRBD2 (6 bases each). The CDR3 consists of 17 residues. Trimming shortened V by 4 bases and J by 6 bases, and 25 bases separated the two germline ends. Here the CDR3 reads CASSSPPGFGRGGEQYF. As DNA, the CDR3 is TGTGCCAGCAGTTCCCCCCCGGGGTTTGGCAGGGGAGGCGAGCAGTACTTC.

This clonotype was detected ten times or more. The chain has TRBV18 and TRBJ2-7, with 9 positions matching TRBD1. The germline gives CDR1 KGHSH, CDR2 LQKENI. Losses at the gene ends were 1 base for V and 7 bases for J; bases not matched to a gene: 11. The CDR3 sequence is 16 residues long. The CDR3 loop is CASSPLPGQGLQEQYF. The CDR3 DNA follows: TGTGCCAGCTCACCACTCCCGGGACAGGGTTTACAGGAGCAGTACTTC.

The table lists this clonotype with many counts. This chain links TRBV7-3 with TRBJ2-1, with TRBD2 as a possible D gene (6 bases). The ends were cut back, 3 bases at V and 2 bases at J, with 8 bases in the middle. This CDR3 region has 14 residues. Germline CDR1 reads SGHTA; CDR2 reads FQGTGA. The CDR3: CASSLTGAYNEQFF. CDR3 bases: TGTGCCAGCAGCTTGACGGGGGCCTACAATGAGCAGTTCTTC.

Points on this clonotype: This may be a read error: a much more frequent sequence differs by one nucleotide. V gene TRBV7-9 combines with J gene TRBJ2-1; the D is unclear. Germline CDR1 and CDR2: SEHNR and FQNEAQ (reference sequence). The CDR3 has 13 amino acids. This chain's CDR3 is CASSSAADNVQFF. CDR3 bases: TGTGCCAGCAGCTCCGCCGCCGACAATGTGCAGTTCTTC.

This clonotype was detected many times. The V gene is TRBV20-1, the J gene TRBJ2-3; 7 bases line up with TRBD2. The CDR3 has 13 residues. Germline lookup yields CDR1 DFQATT and CDR2 SNEGSKA (reference sequence). J gave up 1 base and V 2 bases, and 0 bases lay outside the gene matches. The CDR3 region is CSARREGTDTQYF. The CDR3 nucleotides read TGCAGTGCTAGACGGGAGGGCACAGATACGCAGTATTTT.

This clonotype was counted many times. The chain uses TRBV7-3 and TRBJ2-1; TRBD1 matches 9 bases. CDR3 length: 16 residues. Per germline, CDR1 SGHTA and CDR2 FQGTGA. Trimming removed 2 bases from V and 2 bases from J; junction bases left unmatched: 4. For the CDR3, the DNA is TGTGCCAGCAGCTTAGGGACAGGGCCGCCCTACAATGAGCAGTTCTTC. It yields the protein CASSLGTGPPYNEQFF.

This clonotype was seen repeatedly, ten times or more. The V and J genes are TRBV7-2 and TRBJ1-2; D is unclear. The V gene's germline CDR1 is SGHTA and CDR2 FQGNSA. Trimming stripped 4 bases from V and 10 bases from J, with 22 bases between. CDR3 length: 15 residues. The CDR3 DNA is TGTGCCAGCAGCTCCAGGACGGGATCTATGGGTGACTACACCTTC. Translation gives CASSSRTGSMGDYTF.

This clonotype was detected many times. The genes are TRBV29-1 and TRBJ1-5, with D possibly TRBD1 on 6 matching bases. Trimming removed 5 bases from V and 6 bases from J, with 14 bases in between. Per the germline V gene, CDR1 is SQVTM and CDR2 is ANQGSEA. The CDR3 has 13 amino acids. CDR3 region: CSVQSQGGQPQHF. In DNA, the CDR3 is TGCAGCGTTCAATCACAGGGTGGTCAGCCCCAGCATTTT.

The table lists this clonotype with a count of one. This clone may be a read error of a much larger clone one base away. Here the CDR3 DNA reads TGCAGCGTTGAAGATCGGACAGGGGGCGGTCAAGCTTCCTTT. Amino acid sequence: CSVEDRTGGGQASF. The chain has TRBV29-1 and TRBJ1-1, with 11 bases that match TRBD1. From germline, CDR1 is SQVTM and CDR2 ANQGSEA. The CDR3 spans 14 residues. Filled out from reference TRBV29-1 and TRBJ1-1, the complete variable domain reads SAVISQKPSRDICQRGTSLTIQCQVDSQVTMMFWYRQQPGQSLTLIATANQGSEATYESGFVIDKFPISRPNLTFSTLTVSNMSPEDSSIYLCSVEDRTGGGQASFGQGTRLTVV.

This clonotype was found a few times. The V gene is TRBV20-1, the J gene TRBJ2-1; TRBD2 matches at 11 bases. The CDR3 sequence is 18 residues long. CDR1 DFQATT and CDR2 SNEGSKA come from the germline V gene (reference sequence). Trimming took 0 bases from V and 0 from J; bases not matched to a gene: 7. CDR3 loop: CSARDRSSGGGSYNEQFF. The CDR3 DNA sequence: TGCAGTGCTAGAGATCGAAGTAGCGGGGGGGGCTCCTACAATGAGCAGTTCTTC.